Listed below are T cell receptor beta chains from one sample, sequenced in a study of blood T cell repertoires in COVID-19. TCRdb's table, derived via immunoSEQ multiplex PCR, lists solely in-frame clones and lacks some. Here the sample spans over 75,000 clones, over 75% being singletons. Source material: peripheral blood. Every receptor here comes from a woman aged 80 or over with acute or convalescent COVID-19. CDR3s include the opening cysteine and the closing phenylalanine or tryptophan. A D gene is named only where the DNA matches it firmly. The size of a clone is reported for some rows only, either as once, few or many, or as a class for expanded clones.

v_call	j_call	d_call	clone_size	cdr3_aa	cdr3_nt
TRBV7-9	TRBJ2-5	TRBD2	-	CASSRGLVSETQYF	TGTGCCAGCAGCCGGGGACTAGTAAGTGAGACCCAGTACTTC
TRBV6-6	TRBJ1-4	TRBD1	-	CASRGQGFGKLFF	TGTGCCAGCAGGGGACAGGGGTTTGGAAAACTGTTTTTT
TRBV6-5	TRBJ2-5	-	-	CASTEGWGLETQYF	TGTGCCAGCACCGAGGGATGGGGTCTTGAGACCCAGTACTTC
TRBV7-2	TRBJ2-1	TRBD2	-	CASSLEGTSGRFEQFF	TGTGCCAGCAGCTTAGAGGGGACTAGCGGGAGGTTTGAGCAGTTCTTC
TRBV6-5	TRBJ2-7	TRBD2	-	CASRDIAGGPYEQYF	TGTGCCAGCAGAGACATAGCGGGAGGGCCCTACGAGCAGTACTTC
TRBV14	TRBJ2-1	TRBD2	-	CASSQSGGFLSNEQFF	TGTGCCAGCAGCCAGTCGGGAGGGTTCCTCAGCAATGAGCAGTTCTTC
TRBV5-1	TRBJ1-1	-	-	CASSLAPQGMNTEAFF	TGCGCCAGCAGCTTGGCCCCTCAGGGCATGAACACTGAAGCTTTCTTT
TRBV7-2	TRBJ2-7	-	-	CASSLNRARGEQYF	TGTGCCAGCAGCTTAAACAGGGCCCGGGGCGAGCAGTACTTC
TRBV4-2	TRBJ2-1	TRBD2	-	CASTLGGLAAPQGNEQFF	TGTGCCAGCACACTAGGGGGACTAGCAGCACCACAAGGGAATGAGCAGTTCTTC
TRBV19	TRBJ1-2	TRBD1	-	CASSAGQTNYGYTF	TGTGCCAGTAGTGCGGGACAGACTAACTATGGCTACACCTTC
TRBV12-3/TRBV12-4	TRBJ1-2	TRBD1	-	CASSFGQGAGYTF	TGTGCCAGCAGTTTCGGACAGGGGGCTGGCTACACCTTC
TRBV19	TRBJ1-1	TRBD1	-	CASSIINRGSEAFF	TGTGCCAGTAGTATAATTAACAGGGGGTCTGAAGCTTTCTTT
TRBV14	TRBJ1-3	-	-	CASSQAGSGNTIYF	TGTGCCAGCAGCCAAGCGGGTAGCGGAAACACCATATATTTT
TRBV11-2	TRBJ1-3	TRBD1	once	CASSLVGRGPGNTIYF	TGTGCCAGCAGCTTAGTAGGCAGGGGGCCTGGAAACACCATATATTTT
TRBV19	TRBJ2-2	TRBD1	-	CASSDLMGQGRRAGELFF	TGTGCCAGTAGCGACCTAATGGGACAGGGGAGGCGTGCCGGGGAGCTGTTTTTT
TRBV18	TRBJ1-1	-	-	CASSPTNGGAEAFF	TGTGCCAGCTCACCCACAAACGGAGGGGCTGAAGCTTTCTTT
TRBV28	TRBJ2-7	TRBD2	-	CASSSTSGGAPYEQYF	TGTGCCAGCAGTTCGACTAGCGGGGGGGCCCCCTACGAGCAGTACTTC
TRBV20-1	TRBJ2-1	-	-	CSASRGHEQFF	TGCAGTGCTAGTCGAGGTCATGAGCAGTTCTTC
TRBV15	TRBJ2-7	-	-	CATSRDPLYEQYF	TGTGCCACCAGCAGAGATCCCCTCTACGAGCAGTACTTC
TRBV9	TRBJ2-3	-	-	CASSVELGYTDTQYF	TGTGCCAGCAGCGTAGAACTAGGCTACACAGATACGCAGTATTTT
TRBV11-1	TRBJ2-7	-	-	CASSLLRRNEQYF	TGTGCCAGCAGCCTCCTGAGGAGGAACGAGCAGTACTTC
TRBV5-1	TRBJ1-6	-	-	CASSLDSNSPLHF	TGCGCCAGCAGCTTAGACAGTAATTCACCCCTCCACTTT
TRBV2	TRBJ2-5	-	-	CASSDQRDVETQYF	TGTGCCAGCAGTGATCAGCGCGACGTGGAGACCCAGTACTTC
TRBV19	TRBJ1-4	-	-	CASSIQGNEKLFF	TGTGCCAGTAGTATACAGGGGAATGAAAAACTGTTTTTT
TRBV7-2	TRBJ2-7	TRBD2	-	CASSTRTSGGTLSSYEQYF	TGTGCCAGCAGCACCCGAACTAGCGGGGGGACATTAAGCTCCTACGAGCAGTACTTC
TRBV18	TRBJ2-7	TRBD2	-	CASSPLPSGTYEQYF	TGTGCCAGCTCACCACTCCCTAGCGGGACTTACGAGCAGTACTTC
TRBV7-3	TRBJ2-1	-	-	CASRQQPLVYNEQFF	TGTGCCAGCAGGCAACAACCCCTCGTCTACAATGAGCAGTTCTTC
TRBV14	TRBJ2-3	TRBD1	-	CASSHIQGADTDTQYF	TGTGCCAGCAGCCACATCCAGGGGGCGGACACAGATACGCAGTATTTT
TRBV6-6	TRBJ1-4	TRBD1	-	CASSPPGQRTNEKLFF	TGTGCCAGCAGTCCACCGGGACAGAGAACTAATGAAAAACTGTTTTTT
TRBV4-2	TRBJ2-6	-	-	CASSQDTGKGGANVLTF	TGTGCCAGCAGCCAAGATACGGGGAAAGGTGGGGCCAACGTCCTGACTTTC
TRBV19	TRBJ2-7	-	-	CASSGGDLGRPYEQYF	TGTGCCAGTAGCGGTGGGGACTTGGGGAGGCCCTACGAGCAGTACTTC
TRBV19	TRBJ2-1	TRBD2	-	CATTSGGIGNEQFF	TGTGCCACTACTAGCGGGGGAATAGGCAATGAGCAGTTCTTC
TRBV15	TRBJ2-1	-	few	CATSRDFSGVVNEQFF	TGTGCCACCAGCAGAGATTTTTCGGGGGTAGTCAATGAGCAGTTCTTC
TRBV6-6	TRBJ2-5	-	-	CASSTTGPETQYF	TGTGCCAGCAGCACGACGGGTCCGGAGACCCAGTACTTC
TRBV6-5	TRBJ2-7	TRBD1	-	CASSKQGTGYEQYF	TGTGCCAGCAGTAAACAGGGGACGGGCTACGAGCAGTACTTC
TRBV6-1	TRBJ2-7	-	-	CASSEHRVYEQYF	TGTGCCAGCAGTGAGCACAGGGTTTACGAGCAGTACTTC
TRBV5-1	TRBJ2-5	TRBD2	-	CASSSSGGKETQYF	TGCGCCAGCAGCTCTAGCGGGGGTAAAGAGACCCAGTACTTC
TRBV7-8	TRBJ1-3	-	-	CASSFSGGSGSGNTIYF	TGTGCCAGCAGCTTTTCGGGAGGGTCGGGTTCTGGAAACACCATATATTTT
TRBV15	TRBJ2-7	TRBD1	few	CATSRVQGADEQYF	TGTGCCACCAGCAGAGTCCAGGGGGCCGACGAGCAGTACTTC
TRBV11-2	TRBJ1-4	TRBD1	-	CASGDRGLANEKLFF	TGTGCCAGCGGCGACAGGGGGCTAGCTAATGAAAAACTGTTTTTT
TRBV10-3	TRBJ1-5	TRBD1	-	CAIRTGEGQPQHF	TGTGCCATCAGGACAGGGGAAGGTCAGCCCCAGCATTTT
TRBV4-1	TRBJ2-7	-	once	CASSQENPGYEQYF	TGCGCCAGCAGCCAAGAGAATCCAGGGTACGAGCAGTACTTC
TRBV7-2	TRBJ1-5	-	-	CASSLIQGVGQPQHF	TGTGCCAGCAGCCTAATCCAGGGTGTCGGGCAGCCCCAGCATTTT
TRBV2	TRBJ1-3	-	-	CAGHGFSGNTIYF	TGTGCGGGACACGGTTTCTCTGGAAACACCATATATTTT
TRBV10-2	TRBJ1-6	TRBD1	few	CASSESGQGAYNSPLHF	TGCGCCAGCAGTGAGTCTGGTCAGGGGGCCTATAATTCACCCCTCCACTTT
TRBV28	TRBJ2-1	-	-	CASIGGPDNEQFF	TGTGCCAGCATCGGAGGCCCCGACAATGAGCAGTTCTTC
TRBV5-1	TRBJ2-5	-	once	CASSLDSVQETQYF	TGCGCCAGCAGCTTGGACTCGGTGCAAGAGACCCAGTACTTC
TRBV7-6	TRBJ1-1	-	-	CASSLAYRDRTEAFF	TGTGCCAGCAGCTTAGCGTACCGGGATCGGACTGAAGCTTTCTTT
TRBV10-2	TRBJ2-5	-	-	CASNRRVQETQYF	TGCGCCAGCAATCGAAGAGTACAAGAGACCCAGTACTTC
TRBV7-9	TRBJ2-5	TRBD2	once	CASSPGRTSAQETQYF	TGTGCCAGCAGCCCCGGCAGGACTAGCGCCCAAGAGACCCAGTACTTC
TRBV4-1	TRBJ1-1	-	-	CASSLQMNTEAFF	TGCGCCAGCAGCCTCCAAATGAACACTGAAGCTTTCTTT
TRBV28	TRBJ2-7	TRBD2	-	CASSYSGSTTEQYF	TGTGCCAGCAGTTATAGCGGGAGTACAACGGAGCAGTACTTC
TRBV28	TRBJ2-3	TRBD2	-	CASSPQTSVPDTQYF	TGTGCCAGCAGTCCGCAAACTAGCGTACCCGATACGCAGTATTTT
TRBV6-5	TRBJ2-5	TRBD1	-	CASSRGTGVETQYF	TGTGCCAGCAGCCGCGGGACAGGGGTTGAGACCCAGTACTTC